A single sample gave rise to the 8 T cell receptor beta chains below, sequenced in a study of cytomegalovirus exposure and HLA in healthy donors. The PCR made use of 60 Vbeta and 13 Jbeta primers. Assay used: immunoSEQ multiplex PCR; TCRdb lists only in-frame clones, some missing. Of around 140,000 clones in the sample, 64% were seen once. Sequences were obtained from PBMCs. The receptors derive from a woman aged 40 to 50 in good health and CMV-seronegative.

The V and J genes are TRBV30 and TRBJ1-2, with 7 bases lining up with TRBD1. Germline CDR1 is GTSNPN and CDR2 is SVGIG (reference sequence). CDR3 length: 14 amino acids. V was pared by 3 bases and J by 2 bases, with 6 bases of the junction left unmatched. The CDR3 bases are TGTGCCTGGAGGCTCTCGGACAGGAACTATGGCTACACCTTC. It encodes CAWRLSDRNYGYTF. Full variable domain (rest looked up from reference TRBV30 and TRBJ1-2): SQTIHQWPATLVQPVGSPLSLECTVEGTSNPNLYWYRQAAGRGLQLLFYSVGIGQISSEVPQNLSASRPQDRQFILSSKKLLLSDSGFYLCAWRLSDRNYGYTFGSGTRLTVV.

The gene calls are TRBV6-6 and TRBJ1-5; TRBD1 matches at 8 bases. The CDR3 covers 16 residues. Germline values: CDR1 MNHNY, CDR2 SVGAGI (reference sequence). With V trimmed by 6 bases and J by 1 base, 8 bases remained unmatched. The CDR3 sequence is CASRPPGGQSNQPQHF. The CDR3 DNA sequence: TGTGCCAGCAGGCCTCCAGGGGGCCAAAGCAATCAGCCCCAGCATTTT.

The chain has TRBV7-2 and TRBJ1-6; 10 nucleotides match TRBD1. Germline trimming cut 3 bases from V and 14 bases from J; bases unmatched to any gene: 10. CDR1 is SGHTA, CDR2 FQGNSA, per germline. This CDR3 region has 15 residues. Here the CDR3 reads CASSFPPGQGSSLHF. CDR3 sequence (DNA): TGTGCCAGCAGCTTTCCCCCGGGACAGGGGTCCTCCCTCCACTTT.

The rearrangement links TRBV29-1 to TRBJ2-7; TRBD2 is a possible D gene (5 bases). The V end was cut by 6 bases, the J end by 2 bases, with 11 bases between. Germline loops: CDR1 SQVTM, CDR2 ANQGSEA. The CDR3 length is 12 residues. The CDR3 reads CSVPRGPYEQYF. The CDR3 DNA follows: TGCAGCGTGCCTAGAGGGCCCTACGAGCAGTACTTC.

The chain couples TRBV6-4 to TRBJ1-2; 7 nucleotides agree with TRBD1. After removal of 6 bases from V and 5 bases from J, the junction contained 21 bases not matched to a gene. There are 18 residues in the CDR3. Germline lookup yields CDR1 MRHNA and CDR2 SNTAGT. CDR3 region: CASSVHTGDAKVLYGYTF. The DNA of the CDR3 is TGTGCCAGCAGCGTTCACACAGGGGACGCAAAGGTTCTATATGGCTACACCTTC.

This clone has a handful of counts. The chain combines TRBV2 with TRBJ2-3; D is possibly TRBD2 (7 bases). The CDR3 covers 14 residues. Germline V lookup: CDR1 SNHLY, CDR2 FYNNEI. The V gene lost 7 bases and the J gene lost 2 bases, with 13 bases spanning the gap. This chain's CDR3 is CASIAGAITDTQYF. The CDR3 DNA is TGTGCCAGCATCGCGGGGGCCATCACAGATACGCAGTATTTT.

This chain uses TRBV6-5 with TRBJ1-1; no firm D call. V lost 8 bases, J lost 4 bases, and 14 bases lay in between. The CDR3 loop spans 13 amino acids. Germline loops: CDR1 MNHEY, CDR2 SVGAGI. This CDR3 is CASSLGRRTEAFF. The CDR3 DNA follows: TGTGCCAGCTCCCTTGGCCGCCGCACTGAAGCTTTCTTT.

This sequence joins TRBV21-1 and TRBJ1-1; the DNA was not used to check the table's D call, TRBD1. TRBV21-1 is deemed a pseudogene. This CDR3 spans 15 amino acids. The CDR3, as DNA: TGTGCCAGCAGCGACCGGGACAGGGGGAACACTGAAGCTTTCTTT. Amino acid sequence: CASSDRDRGNTEAFF.